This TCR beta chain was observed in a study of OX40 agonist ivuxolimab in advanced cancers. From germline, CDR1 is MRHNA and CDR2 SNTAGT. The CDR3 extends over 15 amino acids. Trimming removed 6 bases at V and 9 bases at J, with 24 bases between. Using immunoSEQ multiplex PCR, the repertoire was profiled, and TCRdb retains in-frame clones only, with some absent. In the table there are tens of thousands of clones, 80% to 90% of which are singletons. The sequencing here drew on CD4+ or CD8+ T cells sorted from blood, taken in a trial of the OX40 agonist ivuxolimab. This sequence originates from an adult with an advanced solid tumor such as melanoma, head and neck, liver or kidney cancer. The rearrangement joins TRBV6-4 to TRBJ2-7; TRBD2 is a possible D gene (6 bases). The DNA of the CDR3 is TGTGCCAGCAGCCCGAGTACTTGGGGGGTTCCTGGGCAGTACTTC. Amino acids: CASSPSTWGVPGQYF.